This T cell receptor (beta chain) was documented in a study of blood T cell repertoires in COVID-19. Across the whole study: Both acute and convalescent COVID-19 samples were obtained from the United States, Italy and Spain. PBMCs, B-cell-depleted T cells, or T cells were the source of the cDNA or gDNA that made up the material.

Original methodology: Estimated nucleated cell counts came from reference gene primer amplification. Assay used: immunoSEQ multiplex PCR; TCRdb lists only in-frame clones, some missing. V and J calls and clone size are those listed in that table; D and trimming were worked out from the DNA. The sample lists approximately 170,000 clones, around four fifths seen once, with about 1.9% in the top ten. V was trimmed by 5 bases and J by 4 bases, leaving 9 bases between them. This CDR3 spans 13 amino acids. From germline, CDR1 is MNHNY and CDR2 SVGAGI (reference sequence). The chain is built from TRBV6-6 and TRBJ1-3, with TRBD1 as a possible D gene (6 bases). Source material: peripheral blood. This receptor was taken from a woman older than 75 with acute or convalescent COVID-19. The CDR3 region has the DNA TGTGCCAGCAGTGCCACAGGGGGAAACACCATATATTTT. Encoded protein: CASSATGGNTIYF.